These T cell receptor beta chains were read from a single sample in a study of blood T cell repertoires in COVID-19. Assay used: immunoSEQ multiplex PCR; TCRdb lists only in-frame clones, some missing. The sample includes around 370,000 clones, roughly 91% of them seen just once. Sequenced: PBMCs or T cells enriched from blood (not recorded which). The source of these receptors is a woman aged 18-29 years who had recovered from COVID-19. Each CDR3 is given with its conserved first and last residue. Fields, in order: CDR3 protein, V gene, CDR3 length, J gene.

CATHSGVTYNEQFF TRBV2 14 TRBJ2-1
CASSRSRENTEAFF TRBV4-1 14 TRBJ1-1
CASSVGQGHYEQYF TRBV9 14 TRBJ2-7
CASSSASGGATDTQYF TRBV5-4 16 TRBJ2-3
CASSQAGGSNQPQHF TRBV4-1 15 TRBJ1-5
CAIQQGLNPNTEAFF TRBV10-3 15 TRBJ1-1
CASSYGQGAHTEAFF TRBV6-2/TRBV6-3 15 TRBJ1-1
CASSQLTGGKSPLHF TRBV6-5 15 TRBJ1-6
CASSYRVAGAIQETQYF TRBV6-2/TRBV6-3 17 TRBJ2-5
CASSVGQGALYEQYF TRBV27 15 TRBJ2-7